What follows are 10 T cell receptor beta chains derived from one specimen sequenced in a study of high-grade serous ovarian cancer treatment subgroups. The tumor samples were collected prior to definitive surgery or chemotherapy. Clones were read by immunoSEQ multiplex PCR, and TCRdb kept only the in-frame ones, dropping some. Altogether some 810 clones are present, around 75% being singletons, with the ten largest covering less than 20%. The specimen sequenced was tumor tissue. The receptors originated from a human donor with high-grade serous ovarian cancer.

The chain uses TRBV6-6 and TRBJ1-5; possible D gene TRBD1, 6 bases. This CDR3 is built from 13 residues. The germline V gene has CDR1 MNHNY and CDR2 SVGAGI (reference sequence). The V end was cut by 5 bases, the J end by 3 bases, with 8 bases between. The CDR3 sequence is CASSGGPNQPQHF. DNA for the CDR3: TGTGCCAGCAGTGGGGGGCCCAATCAGCCCCAGCATTTT.

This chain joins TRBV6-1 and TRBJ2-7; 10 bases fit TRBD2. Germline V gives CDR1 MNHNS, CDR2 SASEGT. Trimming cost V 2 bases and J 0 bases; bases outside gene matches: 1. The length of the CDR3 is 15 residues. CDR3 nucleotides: TGTGCCAGCAGTGAATCTAGCGGGAGCTCCTACGAGCAGTACTTC. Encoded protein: CASSESSGSSYEQYF.

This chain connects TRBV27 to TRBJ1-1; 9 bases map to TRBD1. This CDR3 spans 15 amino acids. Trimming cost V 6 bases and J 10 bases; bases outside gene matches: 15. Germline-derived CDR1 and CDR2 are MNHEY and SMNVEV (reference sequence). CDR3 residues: CASSPPGTGKQGAFF. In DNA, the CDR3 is TGTGCCAGCAGCCCCCCCGGGACAGGGAAGCAAGGAGCTTTCTTT.

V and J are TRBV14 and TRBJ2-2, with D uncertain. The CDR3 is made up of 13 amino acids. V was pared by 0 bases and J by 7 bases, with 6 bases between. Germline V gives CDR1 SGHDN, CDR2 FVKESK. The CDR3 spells CASSQDLDGELFF. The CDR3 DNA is TGTGCCAGCAGCCAAGATCTGGACGGGGAGCTGTTTTTT.

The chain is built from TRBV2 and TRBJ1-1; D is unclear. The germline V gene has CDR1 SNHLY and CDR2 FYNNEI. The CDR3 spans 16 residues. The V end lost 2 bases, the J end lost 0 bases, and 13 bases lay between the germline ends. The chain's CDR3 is CASSESGTALNTEAFF. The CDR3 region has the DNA TGTGCCAGCAGTGAATCGGGAACAGCATTGAACACTGAAGCTTTCTTT.

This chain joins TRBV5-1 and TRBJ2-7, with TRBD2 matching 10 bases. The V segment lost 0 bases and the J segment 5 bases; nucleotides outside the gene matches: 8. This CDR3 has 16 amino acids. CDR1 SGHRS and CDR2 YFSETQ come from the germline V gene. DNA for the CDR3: TGCGCCAGCAGCTTGGCCGCTAGCGGGAGTCCCCACGAGCAGTACTTC. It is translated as CASSLAASGSPHEQYF.

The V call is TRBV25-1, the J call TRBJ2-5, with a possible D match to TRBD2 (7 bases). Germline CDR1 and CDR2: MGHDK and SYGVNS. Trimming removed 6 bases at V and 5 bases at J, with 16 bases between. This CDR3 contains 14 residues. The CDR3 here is CASSVKGGSETQYF. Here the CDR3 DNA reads TGTGCCAGCAGCGTTAAGGGGGGGTCGGAGACCCAGTACTTC.

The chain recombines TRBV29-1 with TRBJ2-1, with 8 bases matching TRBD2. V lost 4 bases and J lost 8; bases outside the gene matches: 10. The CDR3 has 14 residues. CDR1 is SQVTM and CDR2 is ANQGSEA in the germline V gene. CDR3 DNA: TGCAGCGTTGGGGGAGCGGGAGCGTCGGATGAGCAGTTCTTC. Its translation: CSVGGAGASDEQFF.

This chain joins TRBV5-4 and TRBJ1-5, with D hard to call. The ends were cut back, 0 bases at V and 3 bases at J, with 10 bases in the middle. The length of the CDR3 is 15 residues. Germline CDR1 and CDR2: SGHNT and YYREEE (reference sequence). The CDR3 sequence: CASSLGGSPNQPQHF. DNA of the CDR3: TGTGCCAGCAGCTTGGGCGGTAGCCCCAATCAGCCCCAGCATTTT.

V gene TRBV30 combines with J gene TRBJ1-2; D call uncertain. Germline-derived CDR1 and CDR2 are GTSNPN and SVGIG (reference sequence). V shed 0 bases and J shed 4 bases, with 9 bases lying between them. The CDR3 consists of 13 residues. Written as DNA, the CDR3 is TGTGCCTGGAGTGTGGGCACCAGCTATGGCTACACCTTC. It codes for CAWSVGTSYGYTF.